The following is a TCR beta chain sequence with its context. The sample belongs to a study of human CD8 memory T cell subsets. UMI-labeled 5' RACE was used, and it produced the TCR beta libraries. After re-calling the 5' RACE reads, TCRdb lists one entry per CDR3 protein, DNA absent. The specimen's table records about 17,000 distinct CDR3 sequences. Germline CDR1 is MDHEN and CDR2 is SYDVKM. The CDR3 runs to 14 residues. The rearrangement links TRBV28 to TRBJ2-2; checking the TCRdb D call of TRBD1 is not possible without DNA. The origin of this receptor is a human donor in good health. The sequenced sample consisted of CD8+ T cells from PBMCs. CDR3 region: CASIQTGGGGELFF.